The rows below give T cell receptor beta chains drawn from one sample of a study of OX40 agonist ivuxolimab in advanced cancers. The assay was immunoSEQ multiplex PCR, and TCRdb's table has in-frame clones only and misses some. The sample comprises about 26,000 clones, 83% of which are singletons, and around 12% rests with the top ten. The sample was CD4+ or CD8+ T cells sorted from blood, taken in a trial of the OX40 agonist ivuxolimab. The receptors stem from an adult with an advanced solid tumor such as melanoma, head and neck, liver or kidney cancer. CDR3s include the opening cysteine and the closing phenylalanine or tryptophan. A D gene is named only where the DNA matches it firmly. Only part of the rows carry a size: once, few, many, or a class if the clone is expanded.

DNA: TGTGCCTCCCTGGGGACCGGGACCGAGCAGTTCTTC; CDR3: CASLGTGTEQFF; V: TRBV30; D: .; size: .; J: TRBJ2-1
DNA: TGTGCCAGCACCAGGGACAGGGGGCCCGATACGCAGTATTTT; CDR3: CASTRDRGPDTQYF; V: TRBV7-9; D: TRBD1; size: .; J: TRBJ2-3
DNA: TGTGCCAGCAGGTCGGACTTCGAAAAACTGTTTTTT; CDR3: CASRSDFEKLFF; V: TRBV7-9; D: .; size: few; J: TRBJ1-4
DNA: TGTGCCAGCAGTGAGGAGGCGGGTCAGCCCCAGCATTTT; CDR3: CASSEEAGQPQHF; V: TRBV2; D: .; size: .; J: TRBJ1-5
DNA: TGTGCCAGCCTCCGGGACACGGCCGGGGAAACTGAAGCTTTCTTT; CDR3: CASLRDTAGETEAFF; V: TRBV2; D: .; size: once; J: TRBJ1-1
DNA: TGTGCCAGCAGCCAGACCGGGACAGAGTCTGGAAACACCATATATTTT; CDR3: CASSQTGTESGNTIYF; V: TRBV4-2; D: TRBD1; size: few; J: TRBJ1-3
DNA: TGTGCCAGCAGTGCCGAAGTCAATGAGCAGTTCTTC; CDR3: CASSAEVNEQFF; V: TRBV2; D: .; size: .; J: TRBJ2-1
DNA: TGTGCCAGCAGCTCATCCTCGACCGGGACAATATTAACCTACGAGCAGTACTTC; CDR3: CASSSSSTGTILTYEQYF; V: TRBV7-2; D: .; size: .; J: TRBJ2-7
DNA: TGTGCCAGCAGCTTGGCCGGGCAGGGGACTGAAAAACTGTTTTTT; CDR3: CASSLAGQGTEKLFF; V: TRBV5-6; D: .; size: .; J: TRBJ1-4
DNA: TGTGCCAGTAGCCTGACGGGGAGTGGAGGCAATCAGCCCCAGCATTTT; CDR3: CASSLTGSGGNQPQHF; V: TRBV19; D: .; size: .; J: TRBJ1-5
DNA: TGTGCCAGCAGCCAGGGACAAGTAACTGAAGCTTTCTTT; CDR3: CASSQGQVTEAFF; V: TRBV4-2; D: .; size: once; J: TRBJ1-1
DNA: TGTGCCAGCAGCCTGACAGGACTAGCGGGGGGCCGGGAGACCCAGTACTTC; CDR3: CASSLTGLAGGRETQYF; V: TRBV9; D: TRBD2; size: few; J: TRBJ2-5
DNA: TGTGCCAGCCGGACAGGCGGCTTGGGGCAGTACTTC; CDR3: CASRTGGLGQYF; V: TRBV27; D: TRBD1; size: .; J: TRBJ2-7
DNA: TGTGCCACCTCCACGGACTATAGCAATCAGCCCCAGCATTTT; CDR3: CATSTDYSNQPQHF; V: TRBV15; D: .; size: .; J: TRBJ1-5
DNA: TGCGCCAGCAGCTGGGGTCCAGGGGGAACCTACGAGCAGTACTTC; CDR3: CASSWGPGGTYEQYF; V: TRBV5-1; D: TRBD1; size: .; J: TRBJ2-7
DNA: TGCGCCAGCAGCCAATCCCACGGACGGACTTTCGGAGGCTACACCTTC; CDR3: CASSQSHGRTFGGYTF; V: TRBV4-1; D: .; size: .; J: TRBJ1-2
DNA: TGTGCCAGCAGCTTTATAGCGGGGGAGAACAATGAGCAGTTCTTC; CDR3: CASSFIAGENNEQFF; V: TRBV5-4; D: TRBD2; size: few; J: TRBJ2-1
DNA: TGTGCCAGCAGCCCCTGGACAGACTCCTACAATGAGCAGTTCTTC; CDR3: CASSPWTDSYNEQFF; V: TRBV11-1; D: .; size: few; J: TRBJ2-1
DNA: TGTGCCAGCAGCTTGGGACAGGGCGGCTACACCTTC; CDR3: CASSLGQGGYTF; V: TRBV7-9; D: TRBD1; size: few; J: TRBJ1-2
DNA: TGTGCCAGCAGTTTATCAGGGTGGTCCGGAAACACCATATATTTT; CDR3: CASSLSGWSGNTIYF; V: TRBV27; D: .; size: once; J: TRBJ1-3
DNA: TGTGCCAGCAGCTTAGCTACAGCCTCTAACTATGGCTACACCTTC; CDR3: CASSLATASNYGYTF; V: TRBV7-2; D: .; size: .; J: TRBJ1-2
DNA: TGTGCCAGCAGCTGGGACAGGTTCTACGAGCAGTACTTC; CDR3: CASSWDRFYEQYF; V: TRBV6-5; D: TRBD1; size: few; J: TRBJ2-7
DNA: TGTGCCAGCAGCCCGGGACAGGGTTCTGGCTACACCTTC; CDR3: CASSPGQGSGYTF; V: TRBV7-2; D: TRBD1; size: .; J: TRBJ1-2
DNA: TGTGCCAGCAGAGCCGGGACAGGGATATACAATGAGCAGTTCTTC; CDR3: CASRAGTGIYNEQFF; V: TRBV11-2; D: TRBD1; size: .; J: TRBJ2-1
DNA: TGCGCCAGCAGCCATACAGGGGAGAACACTGAAGCTTTCTTT; CDR3: CASSHTGENTEAFF; V: TRBV4-1; D: TRBD1; size: once; J: TRBJ1-1
DNA: TGTGCCAGCATTGGGTGGGGGGCGATCGCTGAAGCTTTCTTT; CDR3: CASIGWGAIAEAFF; V: TRBV6-1; D: .; size: .; J: TRBJ1-1
DNA: TGCAGCGTTGAAGATCTTTTAGGGTTTGGTGGCTACACCTTC; CDR3: CSVEDLLGFGGYTF; V: TRBV29-1; D: .; size: once; J: TRBJ1-2
DNA: TGTGCCAGCAGCTTAGTACAGGGGGCCCAAGAGACCCAGTACTTC; CDR3: CASSLVQGAQETQYF; V: TRBV11-2; D: TRBD1; size: .; J: TRBJ2-5
DNA: TGTGCCAGCAGCCAAGAAGCCGGGACTATGCAAGAGACCCAGTACTTC; CDR3: CASSQEAGTMQETQYF; V: TRBV4-2; D: TRBD2; size: .; J: TRBJ2-5
DNA: TGCGCCAGCAGCCAAGAAACGACAGGGAAAGTTGGCTACACCTTC; CDR3: CASSQETTGKVGYTF; V: TRBV4-1; D: TRBD1; size: .; J: TRBJ1-2
DNA: TGTGCCAGCAGCTTAGGGGGGCTGACTGAAGCTTTCTTT; CDR3: CASSLGGLTEAFF; V: TRBV13; D: .; size: medium-sized; J: TRBJ1-1
DNA: TGTGCCAGCAGCGGCTGGGCCTACACCTTC; CDR3: CASSGWAYTF; V: TRBV9; D: .; size: .; J: TRBJ1-2
DNA: TGTGCCAGCAGCTTAGCGGCCGGAGGGGGCCTCACTGAAGCTTTCTTT; CDR3: CASSLAAGGGLTEAFF; V: TRBV7-9; D: TRBD1; size: .; J: TRBJ1-1
DNA: TGTGCCATCACCAGGGACGGAGGCGGGAATTCACCCCTCCACTTT; CDR3: CAITRDGGGNSPLHF; V: TRBV10-3; D: .; size: .; J: TRBJ1-6
DNA: TGTGCCAGCAGCCAAGATCAATTAAGGCGGAACACTGAAGCTTTCTTT; CDR3: CASSQDQLRRNTEAFF; V: TRBV4-2; D: .; size: .; J: TRBJ1-1
DNA: TGTGCCAGCAGTTGGACAGGGAACAATGAGCAGTTCTTC; CDR3: CASSWTGNNEQFF; V: TRBV27; D: TRBD1; size: few; J: TRBJ2-1
DNA: TGTGCCATCAGCGCAGGGTTGGTCACTGAAGCTTTCTTT; CDR3: CAISAGLVTEAFF; V: TRBV10-3; D: .; size: .; J: TRBJ1-1